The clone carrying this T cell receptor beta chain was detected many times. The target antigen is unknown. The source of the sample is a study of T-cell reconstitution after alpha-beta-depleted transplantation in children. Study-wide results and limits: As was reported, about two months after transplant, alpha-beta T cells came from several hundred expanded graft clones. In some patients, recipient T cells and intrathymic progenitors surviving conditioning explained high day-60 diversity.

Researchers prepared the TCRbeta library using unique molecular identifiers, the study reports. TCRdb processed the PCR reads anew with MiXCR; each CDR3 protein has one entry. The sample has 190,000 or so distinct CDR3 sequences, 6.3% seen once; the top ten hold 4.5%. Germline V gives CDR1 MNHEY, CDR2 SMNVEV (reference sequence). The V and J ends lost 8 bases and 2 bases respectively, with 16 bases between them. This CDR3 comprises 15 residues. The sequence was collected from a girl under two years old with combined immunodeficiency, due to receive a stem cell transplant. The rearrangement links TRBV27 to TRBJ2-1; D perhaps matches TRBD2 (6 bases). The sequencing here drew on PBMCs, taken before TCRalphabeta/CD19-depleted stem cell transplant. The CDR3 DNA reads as TGTGCCAGCGGCTTCCCGGGGGTACCCTACAATGAGCAGTTCTTC. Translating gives CASGFPGVPYNEQFF.